One and the same sample provided the 21 T cell receptor beta chains below, sequenced in a study of molecular identifiers for immune sequencing clone quantification. TCRdb processed the PCR reads anew with MiXCR; each CDR3 protein has one entry. The table shows 250,000 to 400,000 distinct CDR3 sequences, with about a fifth occurring only once. The sequenced sample was naive CD8+ T cells from blood, with Jurkat cell RNA spiked in. Stated subset: FACS-sorted CD8+CD4-CCR7+CD45RA+ naive T cells. These receptors were collected from a human donor in good health. Some libraries in this study had Jurkat cell RNA spiked in.

This clonotype has ten or more counts. This chain connects TRBV6-5 to TRBJ2-2; 9 bases agree with TRBD1. V was clipped by 5 bases and J by 6 bases; unmatched bases: 7. Germline values: CDR1 MNHEY, CDR2 SVGAGI. This CDR3 is 15 amino acids long. The DNA for the CDR3 is TGTGCCAGCAGTGACTGGGACAGGGCCCCCGGGGAGCTGTTTTTT. Translation: CASSDWDRAPGELFF.

This clonotype was detected ten times or more. CDR3 region: CASSHRPIGGNYGYTF. The DNA for the CDR3 is TGTGCCAGCAGTCATAGACCCATAGGGGGAAACTATGGCTACACCTTC. The rearrangement joins TRBV14 to TRBJ1-2, with a weak D call TRBD1 (6 bases). Germline V gene lookup returns CDR1 SGHDN and CDR2 FVKESK. With 6 bases removed from V and 2 bases from J, the gap between germline ends came to 19 bases. There are 16 residues in the CDR3.

This clonotype was recorded at least ten times. This chain links TRBV9 with TRBJ2-5; D could derive from TRBD1 or TRBD2 (6 bases each). Germline loops: CDR1 SGDLS, CDR2 YYNGEE. CDR3 size: 15 residues. V shed 0 bases and J shed 1 base, with 10 bases lying between them. The CDR3 loop is CASSVGGGGQETQYF. CDR3 bases: TGTGCCAGCAGCGTAGGTGGAGGGGGCCAAGAGACCCAGTACTTC.

Many counts were recorded for this clonotype. This rearrangement joins TRBV5-1 to TRBJ1-5; possible D gene TRBD1, 5 bases. V was trimmed by 2 bases and J by 1 base, leaving 10 bases between them. CDR3 length equals 15 residues. Germline lookup yields CDR1 SGHRS and CDR2 YFSETQ. This CDR3 reads CASSLGGGSNQPQHF. The CDR3 coding sequence is TGCGCCAGCAGCTTAGGCGGGGGGAGCAATCAGCCCCAGCATTTT.

At least ten counts were recorded for this clonotype. This rearrangement joins TRBV7-6 to TRBJ2-2; D is possibly TRBD2 (5 bases). Trimming took 5 bases from V and 3 from J, leaving 16 bases between them. The CDR3 spans 16 residues. The germline CDR1 and CDR2 sequences are SGHVS and FNYEAQ. The CDR3: CASSVPRGGDTGELFF. DNA for the CDR3: TGTGCCAGCAGCGTACCCCGGGGTGGCGACACCGGGGAGCTGTTTTTT.

The genes are TRBV20-1 and TRBJ2-5, with D perhaps TRBD2 (6 bases). Per the germline V gene, CDR1 is DFQATT and CDR2 is SNEGSKA (reference sequence). This CDR3 region has 15 residues. V lost 3 bases, J lost 5 bases, and 19 bases lay in between. This chain's CDR3 is CSARDGGLAKETQYF. CDR3 sequence (DNA): TGCAGTGCTAGGGATGGGGGTCTAGCGAAGGAGACCCAGTACTTC.

In its sample, this clonotype was seen many times. The V gene is TRBV7-9, the J gene TRBJ2-1; no definite D call. Germline V gene lookup returns CDR1 SEHNR and CDR2 FQNEAQ (reference sequence). The CDR3 contains 13 residues. V was trimmed by 1 base and J by 7 bases, leaving 8 bases between them. CDR3 sequence (DNA): TGTGCCAGCAGCTTAGTCAGTATTAATGAGCAGTTCTTC. This codes for CASSLVSINEQFF.

A word on this clonotype: One base away lies a much larger clone, so this may be a sequencing read error. Because the CDR3 is missing its conserved closing phenylalanine or tryptophan, this is likely a read error. The V and J genes are TRBV4-3 and TRBJ2-7; perhaps TRBD2 as D (5 bases). Germline CDR1 reads LGHNA; CDR2 reads YSLEER. V was cut by 0 bases and J by 2 bases, with 8 bases left in between. The CDR3 is made up of 14 amino acids. CDR3 protein: CASSQDLGAYEQYL. The CDR3 nucleotides read TGCGCCAGCAGCCAAGATCTCGGGGCCTACGAGCAGTACCTC.

The rearrangement uses TRBV27 and TRBJ2-7; no clear D. This CDR3 contains 16 residues. Trimming removed 5 bases at V and 7 bases at J, with 24 bases between. Looked up from germline, CDR1 is MNHEY and CDR2 is SMNVEV (reference sequence). The CDR3 sequence is CASSPPSLGILREQYF. The CDR3 nucleotides read TGTGCCAGCAGTCCTCCATCCTTGGGGATTCTTCGGGAGCAGTACTTC.

This clonotype showed up many times. The V call is TRBV7-6, the J call TRBJ2-2; no clear D gene. The CDR3 extends over 15 amino acids. Germline V gene sequence: CDR1 SGHVS, CDR2 FNYEAQ. Between the trimmed V and J ends, which lost 1 base and 0 bases, there was a span of 6 bases. In nucleotides, the CDR3 is TGTGCCAGCAGCTTAGACAGATCGAACACCGGGGAGCTGTTTTTT. Amino acids: CASSLDRSNTGELFF. Supplemented by reference TRBV7-6 and TRBJ2-2, the full variable domain reads GAGVSQSPRYKVTKRGQDVALRCDPISGHVSLYWYRQALGQGPEFLTYFNYEAQQDKSGLPNDRFSAERPEGSISTLTIQRTEQRDSAMYRCASSLDRSNTGELFFGEGSRLTVL.

This sequence joins TRBV27 and TRBJ2-1, with D possibly being TRBD1 (5 bases). Germline V gives CDR1 MNHEY, CDR2 SMNVEV (reference sequence). This CDR3 spans 13 amino acids. Trimming removed 3 bases from V and 7 bases from J, with 10 bases in between. CDR3 amino acids: CASSFDSTNEQFF. CDR3 sequence (DNA): TGTGCCAGCAGTTTCGACAGTACGAATGAGCAGTTCTTC.

This clonotype was recorded at least ten times. The CDR3 loop is CSADKDEAFF. CDR3 in DNA: TGCAGCGCTGACAAAGATGAAGCTTTCTTT. The rearrangement uses TRBV29-1 and TRBJ1-1; D is ambiguous. CDR1 is SQVTM and CDR2 is ANQGSEA in the germline V gene. The V gene lost 7 bases and the J gene lost 7 bases, with 10 bases spanning the gap. This CDR3 spans 10 amino acids. Supplemented by reference TRBV29-1 and TRBJ1-1, the full variable domain reads SAVISQKPSRDICQRGTSLTIQCQVDSQVTMMFWYRQQPGQSLTLIATANQGSEATYESGFVIDKFPISRPNLTFSTLTVSNMSPEDSSIYLCSADKDEAFFGQGTRLTVV.

The table lists this clonotype with a few counts. The chain uses TRBV30 and TRBJ2-1; D ambiguous. V lost 0 bases to trimming and J lost 3 bases, with 12 bases between them. The CDR3 sequence is 15 residues long. The germline V gene has CDR1 GTSNPN and CDR2 SVGIG (reference sequence). The CDR3 region has the DNA TGTGCCTGGAGTGTATACGCGGCTCTCTACAATGAGCAGTTCTTC. Translated, it gives CAWSVYAALYNEQFF.

This clonotype was detected many times. The chain employs TRBV11-2 and TRBJ2-3; the D gene is possibly TRBD2 (6 bases). This CDR3 spans 14 amino acids. Looked up from germline, CDR1 is SGHAT and CDR2 is FQNNGV. V dropped 8 bases and J dropped 0 bases, with 12 bases sitting between them. CDR3 bases: TGTGCCAGCGAAGGAGGGAATAGCACAGATACGCAGTATTTT. Encoded protein: CASEGGNSTDTQYF.

This clonotype has at least ten counts. The chain combines TRBV14 with TRBJ2-3, with no clear D. Germline loops: CDR1 SGHDN, CDR2 FVKESK. This CDR3 contains 17 residues. With 0 bases removed from V and 2 bases from J, the gap between germline ends came to 15 bases. CDR3 nucleotides: TGTGCCAGCAGCCAAGATAGAGACTCGCCTTTCACAGATACGCAGTATTTT. Translated, it gives CASSQDRDSPFTDTQYF.

This clonotype was seen many times. V usage is TRBV7-9 and J usage is TRBJ2-7; D not certain. The germline gives CDR1 SEHNR, CDR2 FQNEAQ (reference sequence). The length of the CDR3 is 17 residues. V lost 3 bases to trimming and J lost 5 bases, with 23 bases between them. The CDR3 DNA is TGTGCCAGCAGCTTGGAGTCGGGCTCAACGACATTTGACGAGCAGTACTTC. As protein: CASSLESGSTTFDEQYF.

The chain links TRBV4-3 to TRBJ1-5; D not resolved. The V and J ends lost 0 bases and 2 bases respectively, with 14 bases between them. CDR1 and CDR2 from the germline V gene are LGHNA and YSLEER. The CDR3 loop spans 17 amino acids. In nucleotides, the CDR3 is TGCGCCAGCAGCCAAGATCAAGTGGCGTTTGGCAATCAGCCCCAGCATTTT. Amino acids: CASSQDQVAFGNQPQHF.

This clonotype has ten or more counts. This chain connects TRBV7-8 to TRBJ2-7; D is unclear. Between the trimmed V and J ends, which lost 2 bases and 4 bases, there was a span of 15 bases. This CDR3 is 15 amino acids long. Germline V gives CDR1 SGHVS, CDR2 FQNEAQ. The CDR3 region has the DNA TGTGCCAGCAGCTTATTCTCCTCACTATCTTACGAGCAGTACTTC. Translating it yields CASSLFSSLSYEQYF.

Of note for this clonotype: Because the CDR3 is missing its conserved closing phenylalanine or tryptophan, this is likely a read error. V is TRBV19 and J is TRBJ2-7; D call uncertain. With 2 bases removed from V and 5 bases from J, the gap between germline ends came to 13 bases. This CDR3 region has 14 residues. Germline V gene sequence: CDR1 LNHDA, CDR2 SQIVND (reference sequence). The CDR3 region is CASSITHGHHEQYS. CDR3 in DNA: TGTGCCAGTAGTATAACCCATGGCCACCACGAGCAGTACTCC.

Details on this clonotype: This could be a read error, since a much larger clone is one nucleotide away. Likely a read error: the CDR3 ends without its conserved phenylalanine or tryptophan. This sequence joins TRBV9 and TRBJ2-3, with 9 positions matching TRBD2. The V segment lost 3 bases and the J segment 4 bases; nucleotides outside the gene matches: 12. Germline CDR1 and CDR2: SGDLS and YYNGEE. The CDR3 spans 17 residues. The chain's CDR3 is CASSGGHLAGAADTQYS. The DNA of the CDR3 is TGTGCCAGCAGCGGGGGACATTTAGCGGGGGCGGCAGATACGCAGTATTCT.

The genes are TRBV7-6 and TRBJ2-2, with no clear D. The ends were cut back, 11 bases at V and 1 base at J, with 11 bases in the middle. The CDR3 has 13 residues. CDR1 is SGHVS, CDR2 FNYEAQ, per germline. In DNA, the CDR3 is TGTGCCGGGCAGGCGATGAACACCGGGGAGCTGTTTTTT. Its translation is CAGQAMNTGELFF. Full variable domain (outside the CDR3, taken from reference TRBV7-6 and TRBJ2-2): GAGVSQSPRYKVTKRGQDVALRCDPISGHVSLYWYRQALGQGPEFLTYFNYEAQQDKSGLPNDRFSAERPEGSISTLTIQRTEQRDSAMYRCAGQAMNTGELFFGEGSRLTVL.